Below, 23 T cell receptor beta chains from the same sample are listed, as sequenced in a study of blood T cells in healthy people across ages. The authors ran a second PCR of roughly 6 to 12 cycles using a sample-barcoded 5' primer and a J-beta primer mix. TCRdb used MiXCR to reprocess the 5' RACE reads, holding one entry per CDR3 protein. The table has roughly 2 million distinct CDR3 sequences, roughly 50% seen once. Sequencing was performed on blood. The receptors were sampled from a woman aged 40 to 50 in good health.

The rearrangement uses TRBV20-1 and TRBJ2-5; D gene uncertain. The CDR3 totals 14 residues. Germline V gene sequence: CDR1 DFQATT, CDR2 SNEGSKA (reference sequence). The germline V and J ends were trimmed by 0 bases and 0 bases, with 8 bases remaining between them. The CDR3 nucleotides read TGCAGTGCTAGAGATAGGTGGTACCAAGAGACCCAGTACTTC. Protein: CSARDRWYQETQYF.

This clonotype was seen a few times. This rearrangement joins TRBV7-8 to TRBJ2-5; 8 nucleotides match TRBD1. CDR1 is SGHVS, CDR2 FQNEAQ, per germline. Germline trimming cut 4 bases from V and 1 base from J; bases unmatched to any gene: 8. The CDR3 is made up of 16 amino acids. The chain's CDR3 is CASSSPGQGLQETQYF. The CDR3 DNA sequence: TGTGCCAGCAGCTCACCCGGACAGGGACTCCAAGAGACCCAGTACTTC.

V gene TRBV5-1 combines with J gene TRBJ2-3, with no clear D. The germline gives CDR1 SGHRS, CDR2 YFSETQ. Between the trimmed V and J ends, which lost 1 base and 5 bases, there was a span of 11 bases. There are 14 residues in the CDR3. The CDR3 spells CASSLSQAGDTQYF. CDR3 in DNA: TGCGCCAGCAGCTTGAGCCAGGCCGGAGATACGCAGTATTTT.

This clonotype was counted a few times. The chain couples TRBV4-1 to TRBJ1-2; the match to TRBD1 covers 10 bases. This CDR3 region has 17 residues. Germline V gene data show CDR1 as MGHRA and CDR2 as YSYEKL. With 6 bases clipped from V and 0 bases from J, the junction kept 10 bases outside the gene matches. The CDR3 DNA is TGCGCCAGCAGACACCCGGGACAGGGGTTTGCTAACTATGGCTACACCTTC. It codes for CASRHPGQGFANYGYTF.

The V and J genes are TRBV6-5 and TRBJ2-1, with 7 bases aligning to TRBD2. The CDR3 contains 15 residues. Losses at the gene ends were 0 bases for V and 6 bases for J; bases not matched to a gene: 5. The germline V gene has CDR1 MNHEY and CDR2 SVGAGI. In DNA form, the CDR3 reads TGTGCCAGCAGTTACTCCGGGGGGTCTGTCAATGAGCAGTTCTTC. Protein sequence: CASSYSGGSVNEQFF.

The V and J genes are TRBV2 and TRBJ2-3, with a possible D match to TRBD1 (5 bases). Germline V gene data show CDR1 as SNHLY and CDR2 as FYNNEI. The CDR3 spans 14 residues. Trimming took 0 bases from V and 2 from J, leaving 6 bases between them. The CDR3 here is CASSEAGPTDTQYF. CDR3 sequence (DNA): TGTGCCAGCAGTGAAGCGGGGCCCACAGATACGCAGTATTTT.

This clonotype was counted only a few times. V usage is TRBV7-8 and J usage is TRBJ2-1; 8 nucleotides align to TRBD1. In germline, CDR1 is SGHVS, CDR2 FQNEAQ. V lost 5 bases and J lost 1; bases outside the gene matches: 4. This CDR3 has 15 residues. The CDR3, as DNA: TGTGCCAGCAGCACCCGGGACAGGTCCTACAATGAGCAGTTCTTC. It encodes CASSTRDRSYNEQFF.

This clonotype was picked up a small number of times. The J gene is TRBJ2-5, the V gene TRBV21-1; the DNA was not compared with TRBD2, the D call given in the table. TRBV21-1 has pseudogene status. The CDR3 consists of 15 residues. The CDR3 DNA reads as TGTGCCAGCAGCAACGGGAATAATCCTGGAGGCCCCCAGTACTTC. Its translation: CASSNGNNPGGPQYF.

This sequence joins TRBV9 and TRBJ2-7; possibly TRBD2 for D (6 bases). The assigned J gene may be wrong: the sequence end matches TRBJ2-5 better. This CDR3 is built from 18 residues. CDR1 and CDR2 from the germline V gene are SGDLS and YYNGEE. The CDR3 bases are TGTGCCAGCAGCGTAGTGGGCGCAGGGACTTCGGGAGTAGAGACCCAGTACTTC. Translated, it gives CASSVVGAGTSGVETQYF.

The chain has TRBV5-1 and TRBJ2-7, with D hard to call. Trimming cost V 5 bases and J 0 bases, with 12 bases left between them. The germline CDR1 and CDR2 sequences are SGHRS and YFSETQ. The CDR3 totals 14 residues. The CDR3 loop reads CASRVGSSSYEQYF. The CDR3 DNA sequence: TGCGCCAGCAGGGTGGGTTCATCCTCCTACGAGCAGTACTTC.

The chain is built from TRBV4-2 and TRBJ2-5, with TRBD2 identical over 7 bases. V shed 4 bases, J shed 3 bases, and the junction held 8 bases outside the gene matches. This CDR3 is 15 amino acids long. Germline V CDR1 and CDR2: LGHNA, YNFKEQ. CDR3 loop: CASSLGGEAKETQYF. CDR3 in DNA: TGTGCCAGCAGCCTTGGGGGGGAAGCCAAAGAGACCCAGTACTTC.

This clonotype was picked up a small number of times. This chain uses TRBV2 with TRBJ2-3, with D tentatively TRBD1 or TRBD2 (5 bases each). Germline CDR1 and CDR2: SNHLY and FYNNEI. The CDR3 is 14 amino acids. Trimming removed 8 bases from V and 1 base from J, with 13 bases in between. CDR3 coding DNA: TGTGCCAGCGAGAGGGGCAGGGGCACAGATACGCAGTATTTT. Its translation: CASERGRGTDTQYF. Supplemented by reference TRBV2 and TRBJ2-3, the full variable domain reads EPEVTQTPSHQVTQMGQEVILRCVPISNHLYFYWYRQILGQKVEFLVSFYNNEISEKSEIFDDQFSVERPDGSNFTLKIRSTKLEDSAMYFCASERGRGTDTQYFGPGTRLTVL.

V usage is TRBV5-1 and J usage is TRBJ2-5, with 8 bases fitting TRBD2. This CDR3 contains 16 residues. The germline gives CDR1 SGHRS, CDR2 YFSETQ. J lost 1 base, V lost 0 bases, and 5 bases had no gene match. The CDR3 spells CASSLGATSGQETQYF. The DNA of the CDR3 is TGCGCCAGCAGCTTGGGGGCCACTAGCGGCCAAGAGACCCAGTACTTC.

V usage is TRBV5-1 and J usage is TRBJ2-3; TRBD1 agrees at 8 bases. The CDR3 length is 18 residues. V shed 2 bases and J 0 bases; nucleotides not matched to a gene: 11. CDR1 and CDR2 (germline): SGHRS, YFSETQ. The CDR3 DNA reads TGCGCCAGCAGCTTCGGCCAGGGGGCGACGTCTAGCACAGATACGCAGTATTTT. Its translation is CASSFGQGATSSTDTQYF.

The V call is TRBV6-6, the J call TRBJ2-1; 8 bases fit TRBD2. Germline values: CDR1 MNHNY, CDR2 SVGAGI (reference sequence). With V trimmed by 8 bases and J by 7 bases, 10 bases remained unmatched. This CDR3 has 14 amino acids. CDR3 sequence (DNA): TGTGCCAGCCGATTAGCGGGGAAGGAAAATGAGCAGTTCTTC. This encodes CASRLAGKENEQFF.

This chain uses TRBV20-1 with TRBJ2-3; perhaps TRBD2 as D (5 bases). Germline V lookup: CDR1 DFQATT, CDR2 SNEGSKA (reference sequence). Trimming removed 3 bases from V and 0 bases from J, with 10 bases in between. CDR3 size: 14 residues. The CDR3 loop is CSARSSGSTDTQYF. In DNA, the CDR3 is TGCAGTGCTAGGTCGAGCGGAAGCACAGATACGCAGTATTTT.

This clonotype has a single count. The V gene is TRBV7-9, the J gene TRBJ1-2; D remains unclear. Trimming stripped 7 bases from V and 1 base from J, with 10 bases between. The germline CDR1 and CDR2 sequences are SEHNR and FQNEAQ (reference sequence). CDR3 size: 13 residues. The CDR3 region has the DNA TGTGCCAGCAAATCTGGGATTAACTATGGCTACACCTTC. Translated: CASKSGINYGYTF.

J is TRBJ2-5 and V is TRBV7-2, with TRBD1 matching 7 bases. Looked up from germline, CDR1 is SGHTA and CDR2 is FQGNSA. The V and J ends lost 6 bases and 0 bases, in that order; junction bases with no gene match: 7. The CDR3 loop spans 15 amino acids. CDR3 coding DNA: TGTGCCAGCAGACGAATGGGACAGCACCAAGAGACCCAGTACTTC. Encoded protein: CASRRMGQHQETQYF.

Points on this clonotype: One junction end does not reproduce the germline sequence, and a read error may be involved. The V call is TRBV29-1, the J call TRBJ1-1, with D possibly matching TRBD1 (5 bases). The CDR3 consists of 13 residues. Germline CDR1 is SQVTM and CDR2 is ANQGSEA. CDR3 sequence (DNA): TGCGGCGTTGCCCAGGGTGGGAGCAGTGAAGCTTTCTTT. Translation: CGVAQGGSSEAFF.

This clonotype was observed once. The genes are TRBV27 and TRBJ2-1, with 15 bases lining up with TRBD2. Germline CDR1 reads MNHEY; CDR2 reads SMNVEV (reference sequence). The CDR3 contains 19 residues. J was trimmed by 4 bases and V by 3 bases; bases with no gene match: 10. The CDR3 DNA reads TGTGCCAGCAGTTTCATCGGGACTAGCGGGGGGACGTATTACAATGAGCAGTTCTTC. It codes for CASSFIGTSGGTYYNEQFF.

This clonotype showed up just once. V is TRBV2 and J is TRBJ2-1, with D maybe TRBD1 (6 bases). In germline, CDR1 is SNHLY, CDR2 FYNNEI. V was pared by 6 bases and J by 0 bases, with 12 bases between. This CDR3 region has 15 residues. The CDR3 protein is CASRGDIGSYNEQFF. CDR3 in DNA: TGTGCCAGCAGGGGGGACATCGGCTCCTACAATGAGCAGTTCTTC.

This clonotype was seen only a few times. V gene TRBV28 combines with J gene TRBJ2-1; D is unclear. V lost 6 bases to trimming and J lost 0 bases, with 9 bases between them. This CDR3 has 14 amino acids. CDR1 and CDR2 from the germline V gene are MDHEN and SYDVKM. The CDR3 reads CASRNSYSYNEQFF. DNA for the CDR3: TGTGCCAGCAGGAACAGCTACTCCTACAATGAGCAGTTCTTC.

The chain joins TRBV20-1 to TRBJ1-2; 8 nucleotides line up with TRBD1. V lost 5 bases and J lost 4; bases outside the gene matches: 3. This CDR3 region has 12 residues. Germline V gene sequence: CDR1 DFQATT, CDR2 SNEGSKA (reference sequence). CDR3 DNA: TGCAGTGCTTTCACAGGGGGCTATGGCTACACCTTC. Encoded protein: CSAFTGGYGYTF.